The present TCR beta chain was sequenced within a study of beta chain features in type 1 diabetes listed by TCRdb under 2018. Study-wide context: No differences in mean age, gender distribution, total cell number or subset yield were found between patients and healthy donors. Whereas all 28 donors provided naive and central memory subsets, regulatory and stem cell-like memory subsets were isolated from just 8 patients and roughly 8 healthy donors. The study compared TCRB repertoires of sorted circulating CD4+ T cell subsets between recently diagnosed type 1 diabetes patients and matched healthy donors. A total of some 110 million sorted cells were examined across all samples, and a strong correlation was observed between cell number per subset and RNA yield.

With regard to this clone: Its antigen specificity is not known. Base-call qualities are not available, and no considerably larger clone is one nucleotide away.

All of the isolated RNA was reverse transcribed with the High Capacity cDNA Reverse Transcription Kit, so expressed TCRB transcripts were sequenced. Deep immunoSEQ sequencing was performed on naive, central memory and regulatory T cell samples, with an average of roughly 3.5 million total reads per sample. Sorted cells were lysed in RLT buffer, and RNA was extracted using DNase-treated RNeasy Micro or Mini kits according to cell number. Each cell subset was processed separately to prevent cross-contamination, with patient and healthy donor samples processed together. TCRB sequences were amplified from cDNA with the immunoSEQ multiplex PCR, producing 87-bp fragments spanning the CDR3 region. Amplicons were sequenced on the Illumina HiSeq platform. As for how the authors treated the data: PCR bias was corrected computationally using synthetic template baselines, and reads within Hamming distance 2 were collapsed, with unmergeable singletons discarded. Reads were aligned against IMGT so that V, D and J genes, CDR3 length and insertions or deletions at six rearrangement sites could be assigned. Within each subset, clonotype counts were normalized to sorted cell number, after which true diversity and Gini coefficients were computed with the tcR R package. The overlap coefficient, calculated on TCRB nucleotide sequences, was used to quantify repertoire sharing. As a proxy for the pre-selection repertoire, out-of-frame TCRB sequences from naive cells were analyzed. Drawn from immuneACCESS, this table holds only the in-frame rearrangements with V and J called that TCRdb kept. Clones are partly lost; checked studies trace under half to an unresolved V gene and leave the rest unexplained. For V, J and clone size, that table is used; D and trimming come from the DNA. This sample has under 300,000 clones in its table, and about 11% of those were observed once. About 0.018% of the sample belongs to the ten largest clones.

Each donor gave one peripheral blood draw, roughly 120 mL on average, collected into heparinised tubes. A BD FACSAria II was used to sort naive, central memory, regulatory and stem cell-like memory CD4+ T cells with a panel that included CD45RO, CCR7, CD25, CD127, CD95 and CD27. Every sorted population had a purity above 95%. Right away, PBMCs were isolated by Lymphoprep density gradient centrifugation and were stained directly, with no culture step. To minimize batch effects, samples were stained and sorted in pairs, one healthy donor with one patient per experiment. The investigation overall reported the following: Fewer insertions and more nucleotide deletions at VDJ recombination sites were observed in patients with type 1 diabetes, implying thymic rearrangement abnormalities. Naive, central memory and regulatory TCRB repertoires appeared to be more similar among patients than among healthy donors. Because cDNA was sequenced instead of genomic DNA, highly expressing activated cells could be over-represented, though the groups showed no difference in activation or CD3 levels. Shorter templates might have been favored by PCR, but patient and control samples were amplified and corrected together, so both groups would have been affected equally by any skew. Because the HLA sub-analyses included only small numbers of individuals, any influence of HLA type on TCRB rearrangement was left unresolved. Type 1 diabetes patients showed a moderate but significant shortening of TCRB CDR3 length in all four CD4+ subsets.

The receptor was isolated from a man aged 25-40 years with type 1 diabetes. Material for sequencing was naive CD4+ T cells from blood. This sample's cell subset or site label indicates: true naive CD4+ T cells.

This receptor has the CDR3 CASSQWGDTYEQYF. The nucleotide sequence reads as follows: TGTGCCAGCAGCCAGTGGGGGGATACCTACGAGCAGTACTTC. Recombination joined TRBV14 with TRBJ2-7, with a weak D call of TRBD2 (6 bases match). CDR1 SGHDN and CDR2 FVKESK are derived from the germline V gene. The CDR3 has 14 amino acids, counting the end cysteine and phenylalanine. Only the CDR3 DNA stays, 42 bases, in frame from base 1. At the junction V is shortened by 3 bases and J by 2 bases, with 11 bases in between.